This T cell receptor beta chain was recovered during a study of blood T cell repertoires in COVID-19. Study-wide context: Acute-phase and convalescent COVID-19 samples originated in the United States, Italy and Spain. PBMCs, B-cell-depleted T cells, or T cells provided the cDNA or gDNA that made up the material.

CDR3 length: 15 amino acids. Germline values: CDR1 SGHRS, CDR2 YFSETQ. V gave up 4 bases and J gave up 9 bases; unmatched junction bases: 8. TCRdb keeps only in-frame clones here, not all; method: immunoSEQ multiplex PCR. The sample has approximately 140,000 clones, more than 80% seen once. The clonotype was recovered from a human donor with acute or convalescent COVID-19. The donor label of this sample is uncertain. Sequencing input: peripheral blood. V gene TRBV5-1 combines with J gene TRBJ2-1; 12 bases fit TRBD1. CDR3 protein: CASSHRDRGQGEQFF. The CDR3 nucleotides are TGCGCCAGCAGCCACCGGGACAGGGGGCAGGGTGAGCAGTTCTTC.